This is a list of T cell receptor beta chains from one sample in a study of T cells in tuberculosis. The repertoire was sequenced with immunoSEQ multiplex PCR; TCRdb's copy has only in-frame clones and lacks some. Here the sample spans tens of thousands of clones, approximately 91% being singletons. The sequenced material came from CD1b-GMM tetramer-negative cells sorted from PBMCs. These TCRs come from an adult woman with latent tuberculosis. Each CDR3 is given with its conserved first and last residue. D genes are given only for firm matches. A row's size may be missing; if present it is once, few, many or a size class.

TRBV7-9	TRBJ1-1	.	.	TGTGCCAGCAGCCTCACGGGGGTATTGAACACTGAAGCTTTCTTT	CASSLTGVLNTEAFF
TRBV9	TRBJ1-2	.	.	TGTGCCACCCCGGTCTGGTACACCTTC	CATPVWYTF
TRBV11-2	TRBJ1-5	TRBD1	.	TGTGCCAGCAGCATGGGACAGGGGGATCAGCCCCAGCATTTT	CASSMGQGDQPQHF
TRBV14	TRBJ1-6	.	.	TGTGCCAGCAGGGTAGCGGATTCACCCCTCCACTTT	CASRVADSPLHF
TRBV7-6	TRBJ2-7	.	.	TGTGCCAGCAGCTTAGTAGAATCCTACGAGCAGTACTTC	CASSLVESYEQYF
TRBV6-6	TRBJ1-1	.	.	TGTGCCAGCAGTTACAAAGGGGGAAACACTGAAGCTTTCTTT	CASSYKGGNTEAFF
TRBV5-1	TRBJ1-4	.	.	TGCGCCAGCAGCCCGCGGGGGGCTAATGAAAAACTGTTTTTT	CASSPRGANEKLFF
TRBV5-1	TRBJ1-2	.	.	TGCGCCAGCAGCTTGGAAAGGCGGGACCACTACACCTTC	CASSLERRDHYTF
TRBV28	TRBJ1-4	.	.	TGTGCCAGCAAGGGGCGGAACAATGAAAAACTGTTTTTT	CASKGRNNEKLFF
TRBV6-6	TRBJ1-2	.	.	TGTGCCACCACCTCCGGGAACTATGGCTACACCTTC	CATTSGNYGYTF
TRBV5-4	TRBJ1-6	.	once	TGTGCCAGCAGCTTCTCTTGGGGCAGGTCCCATTCACCCCTCCACTTT	CASSFSWGRSHSPLHF
TRBV5-1	TRBJ2-2	.	.	TGCGCCAGCAGCTTCCAGGGCACCGGGGAGCTGTTTTTT	CASSFQGTGELFF
TRBV6-6	TRBJ1-1	.	.	TGTGCCAGCGCTAATCCACGGGGGGGAGCTTTCTTT	CASANPRGGAFF
TRBV19	TRBJ1-2	.	.	TGTGCCAGTAGTACCCTCGCAGGAAACTATGGCTACACCTTC	CASSTLAGNYGYTF
TRBV11-3	TRBJ2-1	TRBD2	once	TGTGCCAGCAGCTTAGCGGCTAGCGGCAATGAGCAGTTCTTC	CASSLAASGNEQFF
TRBV7-2	TRBJ1-2	.	.	TGTGCCAGCAGCATGGGAGGTAAGCCTGCTATCGGATGCTACACCTTC	CASSMGGKPAIGCYTF
TRBV6-4	TRBJ2-1	TRBD1	.	TGTGCCAGCAGTGATGGGACAGGTAGCAATGAGCAGTTCTTC	CASSDGTGSNEQFF
TRBV7-2	TRBJ2-4	TRBD2	.	TGTGCCAGCAGCTTAGGACTAGCGGGGATAGAAAGGATTCAGTACTTC	CASSLGLAGIERIQYF
TRBV5-1	TRBJ1-2	.	.	TGCGCCAGCAGCGAAGGACAGCCTCGCTATGGCTACACCTTC	CASSEGQPRYGYTF
TRBV6-5	TRBJ2-2	.	.	TGTGCCAGCAGGGCGGGACCCGGGGAGCTGTTTTTT	CASRAGPGELFF
TRBV6-6	TRBJ2-7	TRBD1	few	TGTGCCAGCAGTTCCGCCGGGACAGGTTCCTACGAGCAGTACTTC	CASSSAGTGSYEQYF
TRBV5-4	TRBJ1-3	TRBD1	.	TGTGCCAGCAGCCACACAGGGGTCCGGGACACCATATATTTT	CASSHTGVRDTIYF
TRBV7-4	TRBJ1-5	TRBD1	once	TGTGCCAGCAGCTCGGGTGAACCGGGACAGGTTCATCAGCCCCAGCATTTT	CASSSGEPGQVHQPQHF
TRBV2	TRBJ2-7	.	.	TGTGCCAGCAGTGAAGTAAAGGCAGGCCTTGGATACAAGCAGTACTTC	CASSEVKAGLGYKQYF
TRBV10-2	TRBJ2-3	TRBD2	once	TGCGCCAGCAGGCAAAGCGGGGGTTTAAGAGATACGCAGTATTTT	CASRQSGGLRDTQYF
TRBV5-4	TRBJ1-2	.	few	TGTGCCAGCAGCTCCGGCGCCGGAGGAGCTCATGGCTACACCTTC	CASSSGAGGAHGYTF
TRBV7-2	TRBJ1-2	.	.	TGTGCCAGCAGCCCGGGATCGCGGTCTTCGGGCGGCTACACCTTC	CASSPGSRSSGGYTF
TRBV11-3	TRBJ2-3	.	.	TGTGCCAGCAGCTCCAACCGGGGGACAGATACGCAGTATTTT	CASSSNRGTDTQYF
TRBV18	TRBJ2-3	TRBD2	.	TGTGCCAGCTCACCCCTTCCGACTAGCCCCACTAGCACAGATACGCAGTATTTT	CASSPLPTSPTSTDTQYF
TRBV27	TRBJ1-4	.	.	TGTGCCAGCAGTTTACAGGGCGGTGAAAAACTGTTTTTT	CASSLQGGEKLFF
TRBV10-2	TRBJ1-4	.	.	TGCGCCGCCCAAGGACAAACTAATGAAAAACTGTTTTTT	CAAQGQTNEKLFF